This TCR beta chain was documented in a study of post-analysis software for immune sequencing data (dated by TCRdb to between 2015 and 2016). For the wider study: Disease courses on record covered relapsing-remitting, secondary progressive and progressive-relapsing multiple sclerosis, though some patients had no subtype annotation. The patient repertoires were set against under 13 previously published healthy control repertoires from donors whose ages ranged from about 6 to 27 years. A subset of samples was prepared in parallel using single-end sample barcoding, then pooled and co-amplified after Illumina adapter ligation.

To note about this clonotype: The target of this receptor is not known. Nothing much larger sits one base from this clone, and base qualities are not available.

Library construction relied on PCR. Reads for this sample came from an Illumina HiSeq 2500. Unique molecular identifiers were incorporated into TCR beta cDNA libraries to reduce PCR and sequencing biases. Roughly 0.5 million cDNA molecules were obtained per 1 to 10 million input T cells, so each molecule approximated one T cell. The same protocol used for the earlier healthy control dataset was applied to prepare and sequence the patient libraries. Within a given batch, samples were prepared together, multiplexed and sequenced on the same HiSeq lane. Regarding the original processing steps: Raw barcoded reads were processed with MIGEC, and single-read molecular identifier groups were discarded before consensus assembly and CDR3 extraction. Clonotype tables were post-analysed with VDJtools, normalizing diversity by down-sampling all datasets to the smallest sample size. Repertoire overlap clustering matched CDR3 amino acid but not nucleotide sequences to correct batch-related cross-sample contamination. TCRdb applied fastp at Q25 and MiXCR to the public reads, then kept only in-frame beta chains. All rows with the same CDR3 protein become a single entry with the most common DNA and genes. It is TCRdb's table, rather than the study itself, that gives the V and J calls and clone size. The sample table holds fewer than 850,000 distinct CDR3 sequences, of which 25% to 30% were seen once. 0.55% to 0.65% of the sample lies in the top ten.

To demonstrate the VDJtools post-analysis software, the study profiled TCR beta repertoires from the peripheral blood of under 15 young patients with multiple sclerosis. Multiple sclerosis patients were children and adolescents aged about 6 to 16 years. Via the germline V gene, CDR1 is MNHEY and CDR2 SVGEGT. The CDR3, from cysteine to phenylalanine, totals 15 residues. Only CDR3 DNA remains: 45 bases, in frame from the first base. What the study reported, not specific to this receptor: Significantly higher frequencies in patients than in controls were found for roughly 5 TRBV segments, including TRBV5-6, TRBV5-1 and TRBV20-1. Significantly lower normalized Chao1 diversity was found in multiple sclerosis patients than in controls, suggesting substantial peripheral T-cell clonal expansion. The multiple sclerosis patient group was slightly younger than the control group. Strong co-clustering of samples prepared in the same batch was shown by direct clustering with F measure, prompting a batch-effect correction.

This clonotype was obtained from a girl aged 10 to 17 with multiple sclerosis. The sequence is built from TRBV6-2 or TRBV6-3 and TRBJ2-1; the D gene is perhaps TRBD1, from 6 matching bases. Matching the DNA end better, TRBJ2-7 makes the J call doubtful. The sample taken for sequencing was blood. The DNA is as follows: TGTGCCAGCAGTTGGGGGCCGAGCTCCTACAATGAGCAGTACTTC. Translated, this is CASSWGPSSYNEQYF.